The clone carrying this T cell receptor beta chain appeared a single time. Its antigen remains unknown. This likely comes from a read error, as the CDR3 has no conserved phenylalanine or tryptophan at its end. The DNA is left out, because the CDR3 cannot be placed on it with certainty; the CDR3 is given as TCRdb lists it. The sample belongs to a study of cytomegalovirus exposure and HLA in healthy donors. The CDR3 has 14 amino acids, counting both end residues. Germline CDR1 reads MGHRA; CDR2 reads YSYEKL. Overall study findings and caveats: Reportedly, HLA-A and HLA-B alleles of most subjects were accurately predicted from TCR beta.

Primers: 60 Vbeta forward and 13 Jbeta reverse. Method: immunoSEQ multiplex PCR; TCRdb's copy keeps in-frame clones and lacks some. The sample lists over 150,000 clones; around 80% were seen once. The sample taken for sequencing was PBMCs. The chain links TRBV4-1 to TRBJ1-2; TRBD1, as called in the table, went unchecked against the DNA. This sequence was found in a man between 25 and 39 years old in good health and CMV-seropositive. CDR3 loop: CASSQVVGQGFERI.